The 8 T cell receptor beta chains below come from one sample, sequenced in a study of PD-L1 blockade in urothelial cancer. TCRdb's copy holds only in-frame clones and misses some; the assay was immunoSEQ multiplex PCR. Of some 25,000 clones listed, 75% to 90% are singletons. The sample in question was PBMCs, obtained around atezolizumab (anti-PD-L1) treatment. These TCRs come from a man between 60 and 75 years old with urothelial cancer.

The V gene is TRBV5-6, the J gene TRBJ2-7; a weak D match, TRBD1 (5 bases). V lost 5 bases and J lost 4, with 13 bases in between. Germline V lookup: CDR1 SGHDT, CDR2 YYEEEE. The CDR3 runs to 13 residues. CDR3 protein: CASRRLQGYEQYF. The CDR3 bases are TGTGCCAGCAGGCGACTCCAGGGTTACGAGCAGTACTTC.

The V gene is TRBV4-3, the J gene TRBJ2-3, with D perhaps TRBD2 (5 bases). The CDR3 extends over 15 amino acids. Germline V gene sequence: CDR1 LGHNA, CDR2 YSLEER. The V and J ends lost 3 bases and 1 base respectively, with 11 bases between them. CDR3 residues: CASSHLAGGTDTQYF. The CDR3 bases are TGCGCCAGCAGCCACCTCGCCGGGGGCACAGATACGCAGTATTTT.

The J gene is TRBJ2-7, the V gene TRBV5-1; D is uncertain. The CDR3 sequence is 12 residues long. Trimming took 8 bases from V and 6 from J, leaving 15 bases between them. The germline CDR1 and CDR2 sequences are SGHRS and YFSETQ. CDR3 sequence (DNA): TGCGCCAGTGCCTTGGGTTCGGGCGAGCAGTACTTC. Protein sequence: CASALGSGEQYF.

The chain recombines TRBV6-1 with TRBJ2-7, with 7 bases identical to TRBD1. Trimming at V came to 1 base and at J to 6 bases, leaving 6 bases not matched to a gene. The CDR3 has 14 amino acids. Germline lookup yields CDR1 MNHNS and CDR2 SASEGT. The CDR3 sequence is CASSEGTGSSEQYF. The CDR3 nucleotides are TGTGCCAGCAGTGAAGGGACAGGATCTTCCGAGCAGTACTTC.

This clone has a single count. The CDR3 loop reads CASSRTGMNTEAFF. The CDR3 DNA is TGTGCCAGCAGTCGGACAGGGATGAACACTGAAGCTTTCTTT. V gene TRBV5-6 combines with J gene TRBJ1-1, with TRBD1 matching over 8 bases. The CDR3 runs to 14 residues. Trimming at V came to 5 bases and at J to 0 bases, leaving 3 bases not matched to a gene. The germline V gene has CDR1 SGHDT and CDR2 YYEEEE.

The chain employs TRBV19 and TRBJ1-3; 7 positions match TRBD1. Per germline, CDR1 LNHDA and CDR2 SQIVND (reference sequence). The V gene end was trimmed by 1 base and the J gene end by 0 bases; junction bases not matched to a gene: 12. The CDR3 sequence is 19 residues long. The CDR3 spells CASSIGQGLRYDSGNTIYF. The CDR3 DNA follows: TGTGCCAGTAGTATAGGACAGGGCCTTCGTTACGACTCTGGAAACACCATATATTTT. The full variable domain, its missing parts supplied by reference TRBV19 and TRBJ1-3, is DGGITQSPKYLFRKEGQNVTLSCEQNLNHDAMYWYRQDPGQGLRLIYYSQIVNDFQKGDIAEGYSVSREKKESFPLTVTSAQKNPTAFYLCASSIGQGLRYDSGNTIYFGEGSWLTVV.

The chain combines TRBV6-6 with TRBJ1-1; 7 bases map to TRBD1. After removal of 5 bases from V and 2 bases from J, the junction contained 8 bases not matched to a gene. Germline V gives CDR1 MNHNY, CDR2 SVGAGI (reference sequence). This CDR3 is 15 amino acids long. The CDR3 loop is CASSDRDSLNTEAFF. DNA for the CDR3: TGTGCCAGCAGTGACCGGGACAGCCTTAACACTGAAGCTTTCTTT.

This sequence joins TRBV10-3 and TRBJ1-1; 7 nucleotides align to TRBD1. This CDR3 has 14 amino acids. Germline lookup yields CDR1 ENHRY and CDR2 SYGVKD. V dropped 7 bases and J dropped 4; count of bases not matched to a gene: 9. This CDR3 reads CAITGQAKGTEAFF. CDR3 coding DNA: TGTGCCATCACCGGACAGGCTAAGGGCACTGAAGCTTTCTTT.